The rows below give T cell receptor beta chains drawn from one sample of a study of OX40 agonist ivuxolimab in advanced cancers. Repertoires were generated with immunoSEQ multiplex PCR, while TCRdb's copy carries only in-frame clones and drops some. The sample has about 110,000 clones, over 85% seen once. The sample was CD4+ or CD8+ T cells sorted from blood, taken in a trial of the OX40 agonist ivuxolimab. These receptor sequences come from an adult with an advanced solid tumor such as melanoma, head and neck, liver or kidney cancer. CDR3s leave out the opening cysteine and the closing phenylalanine or tryptophan. Fields, in order: D gene, V gene, CDR3 protein. A D gene is named only where the DNA matches it firmly.

D gene: -; V gene: TRBV7-2; CDR3 protein: ASSLPDNYGYT
D gene: -; V gene: TRBV11-2; CDR3 protein: ASSYGPPAQY
D gene: -; V gene: TRBV9; CDR3 protein: ASSVEAGYEQY
D gene: TRBD1; V gene: TRBV11-2; CDR3 protein: ASSPPGQGFGTGELF
D gene: TRBD2; V gene: TRBV11-2; CDR3 protein: ASSFLAVNTGELF
D gene: -; V gene: TRBV5-4; CDR3 protein: ASSPTGGSTEAF
D gene: TRBD1; V gene: TRBV6-1; CDR3 protein: ASSEQGGQPQH
D gene: -; V gene: TRBV5-1; CDR3 protein: ASTLGAATNEKLF
D gene: TRBD1; V gene: TRBV4-1; CDR3 protein: ASSQDSSGRGREQY
D gene: -; V gene: TRBV9; CDR3 protein: ASSVGEGVGETQY
D gene: TRBD2; V gene: TRBV28; CDR3 protein: ASRTGLAGNEQF
D gene: -; V gene: TRBV6-6; CDR3 protein: ASALSGDNEQF
D gene: -; V gene: TRBV5-1; CDR3 protein: ASSRGPMGEQY
D gene: -; V gene: TRBV15; CDR3 protein: ATSRSEETQY
D gene: -; V gene: TRBV2; CDR3 protein: ASSEESGSVGDEQF
D gene: -; V gene: TRBV9; CDR3 protein: ASSYGTAKRELF
D gene: -; V gene: TRBV2; CDR3 protein: ASSESVGRRNEQF
D gene: TRBD1; V gene: TRBV28; CDR3 protein: ASSSPGQRWEQY
D gene: -; V gene: TRBV6-5; CDR3 protein: ASSYVEVNEQF
D gene: -; V gene: TRBV6-9; CDR3 protein: ASSYNFRQTYEQY
D gene: TRBD1; V gene: TRBV19; CDR3 protein: ASSIGETGTKREAF
D gene: TRBD1; V gene: TRBV28; CDR3 protein: ASRFPGQGSGQF
D gene: -; V gene: TRBV28; CDR3 protein: ASQFGGSLYEQY
D gene: -; V gene: TRBV6-5; CDR3 protein: ASSLGTHEQY
D gene: -; V gene: TRBV4-1; CDR3 protein: ASSQDDLPITRRTDTQY
D gene: TRBD2; V gene: TRBV4-1; CDR3 protein: ASSQDGGFYNEQF
D gene: -; V gene: TRBV7-8; CDR3 protein: ASSLLGGLEPSSNQPQH
D gene: TRBD1; V gene: TRBV5-5; CDR3 protein: ASSYNRGTYNEQF
D gene: -; V gene: TRBV4-1; CDR3 protein: ASSQGRQFTEAF
D gene: -; V gene: TRBV25-1; CDR3 protein: ASSLMGAGRGTEAF
D gene: -; V gene: TRBV18; CDR3 protein: ASSPSRAASNTEAF
D gene: -; V gene: TRBV5-1; CDR3 protein: ASSFGGNQPQH
D gene: -; V gene: TRBV9; CDR3 protein: ASSVVAGASTDTQY